Listed here are 22 T cell receptor beta chains from one sample, sequenced in a study of T cells in localized non-small cell lung cancer. Profiled with immunoSEQ multiplex PCR; TCRdb holds only in-frame clones, not every one. The sample shows about 3,300 clones, around 50% of them seen only once. This sample comprised lymph node tissue, obtained before any cancer treatment. These receptor sequences come from a woman between 18 and 50 years old with stage I lung adenocarcinoma.

J is TRBJ1-4 and V is TRBV18, with D perhaps matching TRBD1 (5 bases). From germline, CDR1 is KGHSH and CDR2 LQKENI. The CDR3 is 15 residues long. The V gene lost 4 bases and the J gene lost 8 bases, with 17 bases spanning the gap. As DNA, the CDR3 is TGTGCCAGCTCACTTAGAAGTGACAGCCTCGAAAAACTGTTTTTT. Translated, it gives CASSLRSDSLEKLFF.

The chain combines TRBV12-5 with TRBJ2-5, with D possibly TRBD1 on 7 matching bases. Trimming took off 2 bases at V and 3 bases at J, with 25 bases between the two ends. The CDR3 is 19 residues long. Germline V gene lookup returns CDR1 LGHNT and CDR2 FRNRAP. Here the CDR3 DNA reads TGTGCTAGTGGTTTGACAGGGGATGGAGGGTTAATGGGGAAAGAGACCCAGTACTTC. Translating gives CASGLTGDGGLMGKETQYF.

This clone was observed a handful of times. The rearrangement joins TRBV6-4 to TRBJ1-2; D perhaps matches TRBD1 (5 bases). The germline V gene encodes CDR1 MRHNA and CDR2 SNTAGT. V shed 5 bases and J shed 8 bases, with 15 bases lying between them. The CDR3 has 13 residues. The CDR3, as DNA: TGTGCCAGCAGTCCGATCGGGGCCGGAGGCTACACCTTC. It translates to CASSPIGAGGYTF.

This rearrangement joins TRBV28 to TRBJ2-7; D is ambiguous. Trimming took 6 bases from V and 1 from J, leaving 10 bases between them. The CDR3 is 13 amino acids. Germline V lookup: CDR1 MDHEN, CDR2 SYDVKM. The CDR3 loop reads CASRRPASYEQYF. For the CDR3, the DNA is TGTGCCAGCAGGAGACCAGCGTCCTACGAGCAGTACTTC.

The chain couples TRBV30 to TRBJ2-7, with no clear D. This CDR3 contains 12 residues. Trimming cost V 3 bases and J 0 bases, with 6 bases left between them. Germline assignment: CDR1 GTSNPN and CDR2 SVGIG (reference sequence). The CDR3 DNA follows: TGTGCCTGGAGCCAGAGCTCCTACGAGCAGTACTTC. It specifies CAWSQSSYEQYF.

A single count supports this clone. The chain is built from TRBV19 and TRBJ2-3; 12 bases match TRBD2. The V gene end was trimmed by 3 bases and the J gene end by 4 bases; junction bases not matched to a gene: 8. Germline-derived CDR1 and CDR2 are LNHDA and SQIVND (reference sequence). This CDR3 has 17 residues. CDR3 in amino acids: CASSIPTSGSGADTQYF. As DNA, the CDR3 is TGTGCCAGTAGTATCCCGACTAGCGGGAGTGGTGCAGATACGCAGTATTTT.

The rearrangement joins TRBV28 to TRBJ1-2, with TRBD1 matching 12 bases. Germline V gene sequence: CDR1 MDHEN, CDR2 SYDVKM. This CDR3 contains 15 residues. The trim removed 2 bases at V and 8 bases at J, leaving 6 bases unmatched. This CDR3 is CASSLPGQGAYGYTF. CDR3 nucleotide sequence: TGTGCCAGCAGTTTACCGGGACAGGGGGCTTACGGCTACACCTTC.

The rearrangement uses TRBV28 and TRBJ1-2; 7 bases are shared with TRBD1. Germline values: CDR1 MDHEN, CDR2 SYDVKM. The V gene end was trimmed by 6 bases and the J gene end by 3 bases; junction bases not matched to a gene: 7. CDR3 length: 14 residues. DNA of the CDR3: TGTGCCAGCAGCTTTGACAGGGTCGACTATGGCTACACCTTC. Translation: CASSFDRVDYGYTF.

The chain carries TRBV30 and TRBJ2-2, with a tentative D call TRBD1 (5 bases). Trimming removed 4 bases at V and 6 bases at J, with 12 bases between. This CDR3 is 13 amino acids long. Germline CDR1 is GTSNPN and CDR2 is SVGIG (reference sequence). The CDR3 DNA is TGTGCCTGGACGGGCCAAGGGGCCGGGGAGCTGTTTTTT. It yields the protein CAWTGQGAGELFF.

The chain has TRBV6-8 and TRBJ1-5; D is undetermined. Germline V lookup: CDR1 MNHGY, CDR2 SAAAGT. V lost 4 bases to trimming and J lost 0 bases, with 7 bases between them. This CDR3 spans 14 amino acids. CDR3 in DNA: TGTGCCAGCAGTTGGCACCTTAGCAATCAGCCCCAGCATTTT. This gives the protein CASSWHLSNQPQHF.

The chain has TRBV15 and TRBJ2-5; TRBD1 matches 10 bases. Trimming took 6 bases from V and 0 from J; bases not matched to a gene: 7. This CDR3 comprises 16 residues. Germline CDR1 is LNHNV and CDR2 is YYDKDF (reference sequence). The CDR3 DNA sequence: TGTGCCACCAGTGGGTACGGGACAGGGGACCAAGAGACCCAGTACTTC. Protein: CATSGYGTGDQETQYF.

This clone has only one observation. The chain has TRBV29-1 and TRBJ2-3; 12 bases map to TRBD1. The CDR3 contains 14 residues. The trim removed 6 bases at V and 2 bases at J, leaving 3 bases unmatched. Germline V CDR1 and CDR2: SQVTM, ANQGSEA. CDR3 residues: CSVGQGASTDTQYF. CDR3 sequence (DNA): TGCAGCGTGGGACAGGGGGCTTCCACAGATACGCAGTATTTT.

V is TRBV19 and J is TRBJ1-5, with a tentative D call TRBD1 (5 bases). Germline V gene sequence: CDR1 LNHDA, CDR2 SQIVND (reference sequence). V lost 5 bases and J lost 4, with 9 bases in between. This CDR3 comprises 13 residues. The CDR3 DNA follows: TGTGCCAGTAGTGTATGGGGGAATCAGCCCCAGCATTTT. Its translation is CASSVWGNQPQHF.

J is TRBJ1-1 and V is TRBV6-8; D gene unclear. There are 14 residues in the CDR3. Trimming removed 1 base at V and 2 bases at J, with 8 bases between. The germline V gene encodes CDR1 MNHGY and CDR2 SAAAGT. The CDR3 DNA reads TGTGCCAGCAGTTACTTCCGAGGTAACACTGAAGCTTTCTTT. Its protein product is CASSYFRGNTEAFF.

The sample holds a few counts of this clone. This rearrangement joins TRBV6-8 to TRBJ1-2, with D unresolved. Germline-derived CDR1 and CDR2 are MNHGY and SAAAGT. Between the trimmed V and J ends, which lost 2 bases and 2 bases, there was a span of 6 bases. The CDR3 runs 13 residues. The chain's CDR3 is CASSYGPNYGYTF. The DNA of the CDR3 is TGTGCCAGCAGTTACGGGCCCAACTATGGCTACACCTTC.

The chain has TRBV11-3 and TRBJ2-1, with 12 bases fitting TRBD2. The V and J ends lost 3 bases and 9 bases, in that order; junction bases with no gene match: 6. This CDR3 spans 15 amino acids. Germline CDR1 and CDR2: SGHNT and YENEEA. The CDR3 DNA is TGTGCCAGCAGCTTGCCTAGCGGGAGGGTGGGTGAGCAGTTCTTC. Residues: CASSLPSGRVGEQFF.

This chain connects TRBV6-8 to TRBJ1-2; D is possibly TRBD1 (5 bases). V was clipped by 10 bases and J by 0 bases, with 12 bases between them. Germline V gene lookup returns CDR1 MNHGY and CDR2 SAAAGT. The length of the CDR3 is 13 residues. CDR3 region: CAISTDSNYGYTF. CDR3 nucleotides: TGTGCCATCTCGACAGATTCTAACTATGGCTACACCTTC.

The J gene is TRBJ2-3, the V gene TRBV6-8; D is unclear. Trimming took off 3 bases at V and 4 bases at J, with 14 bases between the two ends. Germline loops: CDR1 MNHGY, CDR2 SAAAGT. The length of the CDR3 is 15 residues. The chain's CDR3 is CASSYGRMGADTQYF. For the CDR3, the DNA is TGTGCCAGCAGTTATGGTAGAATGGGCGCAGATACGCAGTATTTT.

The chain is built from TRBV12-5 and TRBJ2-5, with TRBD2 matching over 7 bases. The V gene's germline CDR1 is LGHNT and CDR2 FRNRAP. V dropped 1 base and J dropped 7; count of bases not matched to a gene: 0. The CDR3 consists of 12 residues. This chain's CDR3 is CASGLGEGTQYF. The DNA for the CDR3 is TGTGCTAGTGGTTTGGGGGAGGGGACCCAGTACTTC.

This clone was detected only a few times. V gene TRBV28 combines with J gene TRBJ1-1; D not certain. From germline, CDR1 is MDHEN and CDR2 SYDVKM. The V end was cut by 7 bases, the J end by 2 bases, with 8 bases between. This CDR3 spans 12 amino acids. CDR3 bases: TGTGCCAGCACCAGATTTAACACTGAAGCTTTCTTT. This codes for CASTRFNTEAFF.

The V and J genes are TRBV11-3 and TRBJ2-7; either TRBD1 or TRBD2 may fit D (5 bases each). From germline, CDR1 is SGHNT and CDR2 YENEEA. V lost 5 bases and J 4 bases, leaving 18 bases between the germline ends. CDR3 length equals 15 residues. The CDR3 DNA reads as TGTGCCAGCAGCCGTGGGGCGGGCACAATTTACGAGCAGTACTTC. Protein product: CASSRGAGTIYEQYF. The full variable domain, completed using reference TRBV11-3 and TRBJ2-7, is EAGVVQSPRYKIIEKKQPVAFWCNPISGHNTLYWYLQNLGQGPELLIRYENEEAVDDSQLPKDRFSAERLKGVDSTLKIQPAELGDSAVYLCASSRGAGTIYEQYFGPGTRLTVT.

This clone was detected once. J is TRBJ2-3 and V is TRBV29-1; D possibly corresponds to TRBD2 (5 bases). CDR1 is SQVTM, CDR2 ANQGSEA, per germline. V lost 8 bases, J lost 2 bases, and 11 bases lay in between. The CDR3 contains 12 residues. This CDR3 is CSFSGFTDTQYF. The CDR3 DNA follows: TGCAGCTTCAGCGGATTCACAGATACGCAGTATTTT.